The 22 T cell receptor beta chains below were found in one sample sequenced in a study of blood T cell repertoires in COVID-19 (dated by TCRdb to the early 2020s). The library came from the immunoSEQ multiplex PCR assay. As stored in TCRdb, this immuneACCESS dataset retains in-frame rearrangements with V and J assigned. A fraction of the clones does not appear; measured against another copy, unresolved V genes explain less than half of the discrepancy, and the remainder lacks a known reason. This sample comprises about 91,000 clones, approximately 77% of them detected only once. Clones ranked in the top ten supply around a tenth of the sample. Sequencing was done on a sample of peripheral blood. The source is a woman aged 80 or older with acute or convalescent COVID-19.

The chain recombines TRBV7-3 with TRBJ2-2; maybe TRBD2 (7 bases). CDR3 length equals 13 residues. V was trimmed by 9 bases and J by 2 bases, leaving 10 bases between them. CDR1 and CDR2 (germline): SGHTA, FQGTGA. The CDR3: CASRGGNTGELFF. CDR3 nucleotide sequence: TGTGCCAGTAGGGGGGGAAACACCGGGGAGCTGTTTTTT.

The chain combines TRBV3-1 (or the pseudogene TRBV3-2) with TRBJ1-2; 7 nucleotides align to TRBD1. The CDR3 is made up of 16 amino acids. Germline V gene lookup returns CDR1 LGHDT and CDR2 YNNKEL (reference sequence). J lost 0 bases, V lost 0 bases, and 4 bases had no gene match. CDR3 DNA sequence: TGTGCCAGCAGCCAAGAAAGCCAGGGGGCTAACTATGGCTACACCTTC. This codes for CASSQESQGANYGYTF.

This clone has just one count. This chain uses TRBV19 with TRBJ2-4, with a possible D match to TRBD2 (7 bases). Trimming pared 6 bases from V and 0 bases from J, leaving 12 bases between. The CDR3 consists of 15 residues. Germline CDR1 and CDR2: LNHDA and SQIVND (reference sequence). Here the CDR3 reads CASRGAGEAKNIQYF. CDR3 coding DNA: TGTGCCAGTAGGGGGGCGGGAGAAGCCAAAAACATTCAGTACTTC.

This clone has at least ten counts. This chain connects TRBV19 to TRBJ1-1; 10 bases agree with TRBD1. Germline CDR1 reads LNHDA; CDR2 reads SQIVND (reference sequence). The trim removed 5 bases at V and 6 bases at J, leaving 6 bases unmatched. This CDR3 region has 14 residues. CDR3 region: CASSQNGQGAEAFF. CDR3 bases: TGTGCCAGTAGTCAAAATGGACAGGGGGCTGAAGCTTTCTTT.

V and J are TRBV28 and TRBJ1-2; D may be TRBD1 (5 bases). The CDR3 loop spans 13 amino acids. Germline CDR1 and CDR2: MDHEN and SYDVKM. V lost 3 bases and J 8 bases, leaving 13 bases between the germline ends. CDR3 protein: CASSFLQDLGYTF. In DNA form, the CDR3 reads TGTGCCAGCAGTTTTTTACAGGATTTAGGCTACACCTTC.

V usage is TRBV30 and J usage is TRBJ2-2; a weak D match, TRBD1 (6 bases). V lost 4 bases and J 3 bases, leaving 9 bases between the germline ends. CDR3 length: 13 amino acids. Germline CDR1 GTSNPN, CDR2 SVGIG (reference sequence). The CDR3 DNA reads as TGTGCCTGGAAAGGGACATACACCGGGGAGCTGTTTTTT. Its protein is CAWKGTYTGELFF.

This clone was seen only once. The chain has TRBV6-1 and TRBJ2-7; 7 bases align to TRBD2. Germline values: CDR1 MNHNS, CDR2 SASEGT. The trim removed 1 base at V and 0 bases at J, leaving 3 bases unmatched. The CDR3 has 15 residues. This CDR3 reads CASSEVGLFSYEQYF. The CDR3 DNA reads TGTGCCAGCAGTGAAGTGGGACTATTCTCCTACGAGCAGTACTTC.

This chain connects TRBV7-2 to TRBJ1-2; the match to TRBD1 covers 10 bases. The germline V gene has CDR1 SGHTA and CDR2 FQGNSA. The CDR3 sequence is 13 residues long. Unmatched junction bases numbered 5, after V lost 5 bases and J lost 8 bases. The CDR3 loop is CASSVGTGDGYTF. For the CDR3, the DNA is TGTGCCAGCAGCGTCGGGACAGGGGACGGCTACACCTTC.

The CDR3 sequence is CASSPAGTSGGDTQYF. The CDR3 bases are TGCGCCAGCAGCCCAGCCGGGACTAGCGGGGGAGATACGCAGTATTTT. This chain connects TRBV5-1 to TRBJ2-3, with 14 nucleotides matching TRBD2. The germline gives CDR1 SGHRS, CDR2 YFSETQ. The CDR3 is 16 residues long. V lost 4 bases and J lost 5; bases outside the gene matches: 6.

J is TRBJ1-1 and V is TRBV19; D is unclear. This CDR3 contains 15 residues. The V and J ends lost 3 bases and 3 bases respectively, with 14 bases between them. Germline V lookup: CDR1 LNHDA, CDR2 SQIVND (reference sequence). The CDR3 nucleotides read TGTGCCAGTAGTATTATGACGGGGATGGACACTGAAGCTTTCTTT. It encodes CASSIMTGMDTEAFF.

In its sample, this clone was seen a few times. The chain joins TRBV27 to TRBJ2-2, with a tentative D call TRBD2 (5 bases). The germline CDR1 and CDR2 sequences are MNHEY and SMNVEV (reference sequence). CDR3 length: 16 amino acids. V shed 6 bases and J shed 4 bases, with 18 bases lying between them. The CDR3 DNA reads TGTGCCAGCAGCCGCCGGCCGGGGATGAGCACCGGGGAGCTGTTTTTT. Protein: CASSRRPGMSTGELFF.

This chain joins TRBV28 and TRBJ1-3; 7 bases are shared with TRBD1. Looked up from germline, CDR1 is MDHEN and CDR2 is SYDVKM. The junction had 7 bases not matched to a gene; V was cut back by 6 bases and J by 2 bases. This CDR3 has 15 residues. CDR3 amino acids: CASRPQGWTGNTIYF. The DNA for the CDR3 is TGTGCCAGCAGGCCACAGGGGTGGACTGGAAACACCATATATTTT.

Only a few counts were recorded for this clone. V is TRBV27 and J is TRBJ2-7; TRBD2 aligns across 14 bases. The V gene's germline CDR1 is MNHEY and CDR2 SMNVEV (reference sequence). The junction had 2 bases not matched to a gene; V was cut back by 4 bases and J by 0 bases. This CDR3 comprises 16 residues. CDR3 loop: CASSWGLAGVSYEQYF. The DNA of the CDR3 is TGTGCCAGCAGTTGGGGACTAGCGGGGGTCTCCTACGAGCAGTACTTC.

The rearrangement uses TRBV7-9 and TRBJ2-2; D perhaps matches TRBD1 (5 bases). Germline V lookup: CDR1 SEHNR, CDR2 FQNEAQ (reference sequence). V was shortened by 2 bases and J by 3 bases, with 10 bases between the two germline ends. This CDR3 contains 15 residues. The CDR3 coding sequence is TGTGCCAGCAGCTTACAGGGTTCGGACACCGGGGAGCTGTTTTTT. This codes for CASSLQGSDTGELFF.

The chain carries TRBV6-5 and TRBJ2-3; TRBD2 matches at 7 bases. Germline loops: CDR1 MNHEY, CDR2 SVGAGI. With 10 bases clipped from V and 1 base from J, the junction kept 8 bases outside the gene matches. The CDR3 totals 14 residues. CDR3 sequence reads: CATSGIGGTDTQYF. CDR3 nucleotide sequence: TGTGCCACGAGCGGGATCGGCGGCACAGATACGCAGTATTTT.

The V and J genes are TRBV4-1 and TRBJ2-4; 8 bases match TRBD1. This CDR3 is built from 16 residues. After removal of 8 bases from V and 4 bases from J, the junction contained 13 bases not matched to a gene. CDR1 and CDR2 from the germline V gene are MGHRA and YSYEKL. DNA for the CDR3: TGCGCCAGCGGGCACTGGACAGGGCAGTTAAAAAACATTCAGTACTTC. It is translated as CASGHWTGQLKNIQYF.

The count of this clone is one. The rearrangement uses TRBV5-4 and TRBJ1-6, with TRBD1 matching 10 bases. V lost 3 bases to trimming and J lost 7 bases; unmatched junction nucleotides: 7. CDR3 length: 16 residues. Germline assignment: CDR1 SGHNT and CDR2 YYREEE (reference sequence). In nucleotides, the CDR3 is TGTGCCAGCAGCTCTACTCCGGGACAGGGGAATTCACCCCTCCACTTT. Translated: CASSSTPGQGNSPLHF.

This chain joins TRBV7-2 and TRBJ2-1; 7 nucleotides match TRBD2. The CDR3 totals 15 residues. Per germline, CDR1 SGHTA and CDR2 FQGNSA. V lost 5 bases, J lost 0 bases, and 4 bases stayed unmatched. In DNA form, the CDR3 reads TGTGCCAGCAGCCCCGGGGGGAGCTCCTACAATGAGCAGTTCTTC. Amino acid sequence: CASSPGGSSYNEQFF.

The CDR3 loop reads CASSPDSNYGYTF. CDR3 DNA sequence: TGTGCCAGCTCACCAGACTCTAACTATGGCTACACCTTC. The J gene is TRBJ1-2, the V gene TRBV18; no clear D gene. Germline V gives CDR1 KGHSH, CDR2 LQKENI. CDR3 size: 13 residues. Trimming shortened V by 2 bases and J by 0 bases, and 4 bases separated the two germline ends.

The chain has TRBV7-9 and TRBJ2-2; the match to TRBD2 covers 9 bases. Looked up from germline, CDR1 is SEHNR and CDR2 is FQNEAQ (reference sequence). The ends lost 5 bases at V and 5 bases at J; junction bases unmatched: 6. There are 15 residues in the CDR3. In DNA form, the CDR3 reads TGTGCCAGCAGCCCTACTAGCGGGCTAACCGGGGAGCTGTTTTTT. This codes for CASSPTSGLTGELFF. Full variable domain (outside the CDR3, taken from reference TRBV7-9 and TRBJ2-2): DTGVSQNPRHKITKRGQNVTFRCDPISEHNRLYWYRQTLGQGPEFLTYFQNEAQLEKSRLLSDRFSAERPKGSFSTLEIQRTEQGDSAMYLCASSPTSGLTGELFFGEGSRLTVL.

The chain is built from TRBV18 and TRBJ1-1, with TRBD1 identical over 9 bases. CDR1 is KGHSH, CDR2 LQKENI, per germline. Trimming cost V 5 bases and J 4 bases; bases outside gene matches: 5. The CDR3 covers 14 residues. CDR3 sequence: CASSEAQGATEAFF. CDR3 DNA: TGTGCCAGCTCAGAAGCACAGGGGGCCACTGAAGCTTTCTTT. Full variable domain (missing parts from reference TRBV18 and TRBJ1-1): NAGVMQNPRHLVRRRGQEARLRCSPMKGHSHVYWYRQLPEEGLKFMVYLQKENIIDESGMPKERFSAEFPKEGPSILRIQQVVRGDSAAYFCASSEAQGATEAFFGQGTRLTVV.

The rearrangement joins TRBV11-3 to TRBJ2-7; TRBD1 aligns across 8 bases. The CDR3 consists of 14 residues. Germline trimming cut 5 bases from V and 2 bases from J; bases unmatched to any gene: 5. The germline CDR1 and CDR2 sequences are SGHNT and YENEEA. CDR3 in amino acids: CASSPRDRPYEQYF. The CDR3 region has the DNA TGTGCCAGCAGCCCCCGGGACAGGCCCTACGAGCAGTACTTC. The entire variable domain, with the rest obtained from reference TRBV11-3 and TRBJ2-7, is as follows: EAGVVQSPRYKIIEKKQPVAFWCNPISGHNTLYWYLQNLGQGPELLIRYENEEAVDDSQLPKDRFSAERLKGVDSTLKIQPAELGDSAVYLCASSPRDRPYEQYFGPGTRLTVT.